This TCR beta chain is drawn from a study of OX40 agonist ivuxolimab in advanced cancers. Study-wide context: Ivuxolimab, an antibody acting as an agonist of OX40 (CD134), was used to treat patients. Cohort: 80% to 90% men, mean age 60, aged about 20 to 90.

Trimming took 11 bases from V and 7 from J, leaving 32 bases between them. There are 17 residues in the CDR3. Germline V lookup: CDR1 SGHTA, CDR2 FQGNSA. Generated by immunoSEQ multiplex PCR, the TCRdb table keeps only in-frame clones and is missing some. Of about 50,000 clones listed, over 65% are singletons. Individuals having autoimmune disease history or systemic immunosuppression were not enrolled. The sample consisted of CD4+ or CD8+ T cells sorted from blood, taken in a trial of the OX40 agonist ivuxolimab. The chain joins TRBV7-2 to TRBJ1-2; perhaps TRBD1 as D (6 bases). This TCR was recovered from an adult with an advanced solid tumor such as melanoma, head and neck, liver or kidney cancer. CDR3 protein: CAEEDRASGGPIRGYTF. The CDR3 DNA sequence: TGTGCCGAAGAAGATCGAGCTAGCGGGGGCCCCATCCGTGGCTACACCTTC.